The rows below give T cell receptor beta chains drawn from one sample of a study of T cells in Graves' hyperthyroidism and ophthalmopathy. In TCRdb, the multiplex PCR reads were re-called with MiXCR into one record per CDR3 protein. The sample records nearly 750,000 distinct CDR3 sequences, just over 35% being singletons. Input material: blood. The source is a woman between 40 and 50 years old with Graves' hyperthyroidism. Each CDR3 is given with its conserved first and last residue. The order of the fields is clone size, D gene, V gene, J gene, CDR3 DNA, CDR3 protein. D genes are given only for firm matches. Clone size is shown for a subset of rows, as once, few, many or a class of expanded clone.

>-|TRBD1|TRBV10-3|TRBJ1-2
TGTGCCATCAGTGAGAAAGTGGACAGGGACGGGGGCTACACCTTC
CAISEKVDRDGGYTF
>many|-|TRBV3-1|TRBJ2-5
TGTGCCAGCAGCCAGGATCTCCACTCAGCGGAGACCCAGTACTTC
CASSQDLHSAETQYF
>-|-|TRBV11-2|TRBJ1-1
TGTGCCAGCAGCCCTACATTGTGGCCGAACACTGAAGCTTTCTTT
CASSPTLWPNTEAFF
>many|-|TRBV5-8|TRBJ1-6
TGTGCCAGCAGTCTGGCGCCACCCCTCCACTTT
CASSLAPPLHF
>once|-|TRBV7-9|TRBJ1-2
TGTGCCAGCAGCCCCCGGGGGACTAACTATGGCTACACCTTC
CASSPRGTNYGYTF
>many|-|TRBV5-1|TRBJ2-5
TGCGCCAGCAGCTTTTATGCGCTCGGGGAGACCCAGTACTTC
CASSFYALGETQYF
>many|-|TRBV29-1|TRBJ2-6
TGCAGCGTTGAAGATTTCGGGGAAGGGGCCAACGTCCTGACTTTC
CSVEDFGEGANVLTF
>many|-|TRBV25-1|TRBJ1-1
TGTGCCAGCAGTGAGTTTACAGGGGAAGCTTTCTTT
CASSEFTGEAFF
>few|TRBD1|TRBV28|TRBJ2-7
TGTGCCAGCAGTCCCCCGCGACAGGGGGCCTACGAGCAGTACTTC
CASSPPRQGAYEQYF
>-|-|TRBV6-2/TRBV6-3|TRBJ1-2
TGTGCCAGCAGTTACCCACCCAACTATGGCTACACCTTC
CASSYPPNYGYTF
>many|TRBD1|TRBV20-1|TRBJ1-2
TGCAGTGCTAGAGAGGGACAGGCGTGGGGCTACACCTTC
CSAREGQAWGYTF
>few|TRBD2|TRBV6-2/TRBV6-3|TRBJ2-5
TGTGCCAGCTGTTTGGGACTAGCGGGAGGAGAGACCCAGTACTTC
CASCLGLAGGETQYF
>many|-|TRBV7-2|TRBJ1-1
TGTGCCAGCAGCTTAGTTTTGGGTTCCGGACTCATGAACACTGAAGCTTTCTTT
CASSLVLGSGLMNTEAFF
>-|TRBD1|TRBV10-3|TRBJ1-3
TGTGCCATCAGACGACAGGGGGAACCTTTCTCTGGAAACACCATATATTTT
CAIRRQGEPFSGNTIYF
>many|-|TRBV4-1|TRBJ2-7
TGCGCCAGCAGCCGCCTAGGAACCTACGAGCAGTACTTC
CASSRLGTYEQYF
>many|TRBD1|TRBV5-1|TRBJ1-5
TGCGCCAGCAGCCCGACGTGGGACAGGGGCCAGCCCCAGCATTTT
CASSPTWDRGQPQHF
>-|-|TRBV20-1|TRBJ1-2
TGCAGTGCTATGGGGCCACTCTATGGCTACACCTTC
CSAMGPLYGYTF
>-|-|TRBV20-1|TRBJ2-7
TGCAGTGCTGGGATAAGGGGGAAGCCCGGCTACGAGCAGTACTTC
CSAGIRGKPGYEQYF
>-|-|TRBV19|TRBJ1-2
TGTGCCAGTAGTCCCTTGACGGAATACTATGGCTACACCTTC
CASSPLTEYYGYTF
>-|TRBD1|TRBV15|TRBJ2-1
TGTGCCACCAGCAGAGATCGGGACAGGGGAGACGAGCAGTTCTTC
CATSRDRDRGDEQFF
>-|TRBD1|TRBV15|TRBJ1-2
TGTGCCACCAGCAGAGATCCGGGGACAGGGGGAGGTGGCTACACCTTC
CATSRDPGTGGGGYTF
>once|TRBD2|TRBV7-6|TRBJ2-7
TGTGCCAGCAGCTTAGGCAGGACTAGTGGGAACTACGAGCAGTACTTC
CASSLGRTSGNYEQYF
>-|-|TRBV24-1|TRBJ1-2
TGTGCCAGCAGCCGAACCACTTCGGGGGCGGGCTACACCTTC
CASSRTTSGAGYTF
>few|TRBD2|TRBV12-3/TRBV12-4|TRBJ2-5
TGTGCCAGCAGCCGAAGTACTAGCGGGAGAGGAGAGACCCAGTACTTC
CASSRSTSGRGETQYF
>-|TRBD1|TRBV15|TRBJ2-3
TGTGCCACCGGCAGAGAGAGGGGGGACAGGAGCCCAGCAGATACGCAGTATTTT
CATGRERGDRSPADTQYF
>-|TRBD1|TRBV10-3|TRBJ1-4
TGTGCCAGCAGTCAGTTCCCGACAGGGGTGAATGCCGCAACTAATGAAAAACTGTTTTTT
CASSQFPTGVNAATNEKLFF